A single sample gave rise to the 17 T cell receptor beta chains below, sequenced in a study of CD8+CD57+ T cells in acquired aplastic anemia. TCR beta VDJ combinations and CDR3 sequences were profiled from genomic DNA. TCRdb itself ran the reads through MiXCR, one entry per CDR3 protein. The sample lists 150,000 or so distinct CDR3 sequences, roughly 49% occurring once. Patients sequenced had flow cytometry evidence of CD8+CD57+ cell expansion. The sample comprised sorted CD4+, CD8+, or CD8+CD57+ T cells (not recorded which) from PBMCs. These receptors came from a human donor with aplastic anemia.

This clonotype has a count of ten or more. The chain employs TRBV24-1 and TRBJ2-3, with 9 bases identical to TRBD1. The CDR3 totals 16 residues. V was pared by 1 base and J by 2 bases, with 3 bases of the junction left unmatched. The germline V gene encodes CDR1 KGHDR and CDR2 SFDVKD. Here the CDR3 DNA reads TGTGCCACCAGTGATTTACAGGGGGCTGCCACAGATACGCAGTATTTT. Its translation is CATSDLQGAATDTQYF.

This chain joins TRBV20-1 and TRBJ2-7, with TRBD2 matching 9 bases. Germline-derived CDR1 and CDR2 are DFQATT and SNEGSKA (reference sequence). The ends lost 2 bases at V and 1 base at J; junction bases unmatched: 0. CDR3 length: 13 residues. In DNA form, the CDR3 reads TGCAGTGCTAGACTAGCGGGGTCCTACGAGCAGTACTTC. Translating it yields CSARLAGSYEQYF.

The count of this clonotype is one. The V gene is TRBV20-1, the J gene TRBJ2-1; no reliable D call. The CDR3 spans 14 residues. Trimming took 6 bases from V and 4 from J, leaving 16 bases between them. Germline V CDR1 and CDR2: DFQATT, SNEGSKA (reference sequence). The CDR3 DNA is TGCAGTGCCAGCAGTTACGGAACGTACAATGAGCAGTTCTTC. As protein: CSASSYGTYNEQFF.

There are many counts of this clonotype. The rearrangement joins TRBV6-1 to TRBJ2-1; 8 bases are shared with TRBD2. Germline-derived CDR1 and CDR2 are MNHNS and SASEGT. V was pared by 6 bases and J by 8 bases, with 9 bases of the junction left unmatched. The CDR3 runs 14 residues. CDR3 DNA: TGTGCCAGCAGCGAGGGACTAGAGGCTTATGAGCAGTTCTTC. It translates to CASSEGLEAYEQFF.

The rearrangement uses TRBV9 and TRBJ1-2; D may be TRBD1 (5 bases). The germline V and J ends were trimmed by 3 bases and 4 bases, with 16 bases remaining between them. The germline gives CDR1 SGDLS, CDR2 YYNGEE. This CDR3 has 15 residues. The CDR3 loop reads CASSAEGHVLYGYTF. The CDR3 bases are TGTGCCAGCAGCGCTGAGGGGCACGTACTCTATGGCTACACCTTC. The whole variable domain, filled in from reference TRBV9 and TRBJ1-2, reads DSGVTQTPKHLITATGQRVTLRCSPRSGDLSVYWYQQSLDQGLQFLIQYYNGEERAKGNILERFSAQQFPDLHSELNLSSLELGDSALYFCASSAEGHVLYGYTFGSGTRLTVV.

Remarks on this clonotype: Given a much more abundant clone one base away, this may be a read error. This chain joins TRBV27 and TRBJ1-2, with D tentatively TRBD1 (5 bases). Trimming removed 5 bases at V and 7 bases at J, with 14 bases between. This CDR3 region has 13 residues. CDR1 is MNHEY and CDR2 is SMNVEV in the germline V gene (reference sequence). The CDR3 reads CASSIQAWGGYTF. CDR3 coding DNA: TGTGCCAGCAGTATACAGGCTTGGGGTGGCTACACCTTC.

This clonotype was counted between two and nine times. The V call is TRBV6-1, the J call TRBJ1-5; D is ambiguous. CDR1 is MNHNS and CDR2 is SASEGT in the germline V gene. V was cut by 5 bases and J by 2 bases, with 13 bases left in between. The CDR3 has 15 residues. CDR3 nucleotides: TGTGCCAGCAGTCCCTCACGGTGGGGCAATCAGCCCCAGCATTTT. Residues: CASSPSRWGNQPQHF.

The CDR3, as DNA: TGTGCCATCAGCCAGGGCTCTGGGGCCAACGTCCTGACTTTC. Protein product: CAISQGSGANVLTF. The chain joins TRBV10-3 to TRBJ2-6, with a weak D call TRBD1 (5 bases). This CDR3 spans 14 amino acids. Germline lookup yields CDR1 ENHRY and CDR2 SYGVKD. V dropped 6 bases and J dropped 0 bases, with 6 bases sitting between them.

This clonotype was observed a few times. Since a much larger clone is just one base distant, this may be a read error. Since the CDR3 does not end with the conserved phenylalanine or tryptophan, this likely comes from a read error. This sequence joins TRBV7-6 and TRBJ1-2, with D unresolved. The CDR3 runs to 13 residues. The V end lost 2 bases, the J end lost 2 bases, and 6 bases lay between the germline ends. Germline-derived CDR1 and CDR2 are SGHVS and FNYEAQ. The CDR3 sequence is CASSLNTNYGYTL. The DNA of the CDR3 is TGTGCCAGCAGCTTAAATACAAACTATGGCTACACCCTC.

There are many counts of this clonotype. This rearrangement joins TRBV27 to TRBJ2-7; 12 positions agree with TRBD2. The CDR3 length is 15 residues. CDR1 MNHEY and CDR2 SMNVEV come from the germline V gene (reference sequence). Germline trimming cut 4 bases from V and 3 bases from J; bases unmatched to any gene: 4. Here the CDR3 reads CASSSTSGGFYEQYF. The CDR3 nucleotides read TGTGCCAGCAGTTCGACTAGCGGGGGTTTCTACGAGCAGTACTTC.

This clonotype came up many times. The chain joins TRBV7-2 to TRBJ2-3; TRBD2 is a possible D gene (5 bases). This CDR3 is built from 16 residues. With 1 base removed from V and 2 bases from J, the gap between germline ends came to 13 bases. The V gene's germline CDR1 is SGHTA and CDR2 FQGNSA. DNA of the CDR3: TGTGCCAGCAGCTTAGGTCAATGGCGGGTCACAGATACGCAGTATTTT. Protein product: CASSLGQWRVTDTQYF.

In its sample, this clonotype was seen once. The chain employs TRBV29-1 and TRBJ1-2; D gene unclear. This CDR3 has 14 amino acids. Per the germline V gene, CDR1 is SQVTM and CDR2 is ANQGSEA. V was trimmed by 1 base and J by 1 base, leaving 10 bases between them. In DNA form, the CDR3 reads TGCAGCGTTGAAGGGGCCGCCCTTAACTATGGCTACACCTTC. This codes for CSVEGAALNYGYTF.

This clonotype was counted many times. CDR3 sequence reads: CASRRVETLEQYF. CDR3 nucleotides: TGTGCCAGCAGGAGGGTCGAAACCCTCGAGCAGTACTTC. The V gene is TRBV2, the J gene TRBJ2-7; TRBD2 is a possible D gene (5 bases). The CDR3 length is 13 residues. From germline, CDR1 is SNHLY and CDR2 FYNNEI. The ends were cut back, 6 bases at V and 6 bases at J, with 15 bases in the middle. The variable domain in full, with the rest retrieved from reference TRBV2 and TRBJ2-7, is EPEVTQTPSHQVTQMGQEVILRCVPISNHLYFYWYRQILGQKVEFLVSFYNNEISEKSEIFDDQFSVERPDGSNFTLKIRSTKLEDSAMYFCASRRVETLEQYFGPGTRLTVT.

In this sample, this clonotype turned up many times. V gene TRBV9 combines with J gene TRBJ2-1; the match to TRBD2 covers 12 bases. The junction had 1 base not matched to a gene; V was cut back by 2 bases and J by 4 bases. This CDR3 is 15 amino acids long. CDR1 SGDLS and CDR2 YYNGEE come from the germline V gene. CDR3 in amino acids: CASSVGLAGYNEQFF. The CDR3, as DNA: TGTGCCAGCAGCGTTGGACTAGCGGGGTACAATGAGCAGTTCTTC.

The rearrangement joins TRBV6-5 to TRBJ2-7; D might be TRBD1 or TRBD2, each matching 6 bases. The germline V and J ends were trimmed by 0 bases and 10 bases, with 19 bases remaining between them. Germline assignment: CDR1 MNHEY and CDR2 SVGAGI. This CDR3 contains 15 residues. The DNA for the CDR3 is TGTGCCAGCAGTTACTCCGACAGGACTACGACGCGCCAGTACTTC. Translation gives CASSYSDRTTTRQYF.

This clonotype was counted between two and nine times. The chain recombines TRBV24-1 with TRBJ1-2; tentative D call: TRBD1 (5 bases). CDR3 length: 14 amino acids. The germline gives CDR1 KGHDR, CDR2 SFDVKD. Trimming left V 4 bases short and J 5 bases short, with 13 bases between. The CDR3 DNA follows: TGTGCCACCAGTGACCTTCCTGAGGGGTATGGCTACACCTTC. As protein: CATSDLPEGYGYTF.

This rearrangement joins TRBV13 to TRBJ2-2; 10 bases map to TRBD2. Germline lookup yields CDR1 PRHDT and CDR2 FYEKMQ (reference sequence). The CDR3 consists of 17 residues. Trimming at V came to 4 bases and at J to 7 bases, leaving 12 bases not matched to a gene. This chain's CDR3 is CASSSELSGRAVGELFF. The CDR3, as DNA: TGTGCCAGCAGCTCGGAGTTGAGCGGGAGGGCGGTCGGGGAGCTGTTTTTT.